The present TCR beta chain was sequenced within a study of cytotoxic CD8 clonotypes in ibrutinib-treated CLL. Study findings and constraints: Public clonotypes (which were uncommon) either contracted or remained stable on treatment. Starting clonality was above that of age-matched healthy donors and tracked circulating CD8+ T-cell counts.

About this clone itself: Its antigen is not known.

The CDR3 is 15 residues long. Trimming at V came to 3 bases and at J to 2 bases, leaving 7 bases not matched to a gene. Germline CDR1 MGHRA, CDR2 YSYEKL. Some clones are missing from TCRdb's copy, which holds only in-frame ones; the method was immunoSEQ multiplex PCR. The table shows around 310,000 clones, with about 80% occurring only once. The J gene is TRBJ2-7, the V gene TRBV4-1; 7 bases agree with TRBD2. This sequence was found in a human donor with chronic lymphocytic leukemia. Sequenced material: PBMCs, taken before ibrutinib treatment. CDR3 protein: CASSQRLAGAYEQYF. In DNA form, the CDR3 reads TGCGCCAGCAGCCAGCGACTAGCTGGCGCCTACGAGCAGTACTTC.